The clone carrying this TCR beta chain has only one observation. In germline, CDR1 is SGHNT, CDR2 YYREEE (reference sequence). Trimming removed 1 base from V and 1 base from J, with 8 bases in between. The CDR3 runs 15 residues. Clones were sequenced by immunoSEQ multiplex PCR, and TCRdb holds only the in-frame ones, with some missing. Of 150,000 to 200,000 clones listed, approximately 80% are singletons. Assignment of participants to cohorts was predicated upon participant-reported clinical history. The data stem from a study of blood T cell repertoires in COVID-19. The TCR originated in a woman in her fifties or sixties with acute COVID-19. The V call is TRBV5-4, the J call TRBJ2-2, with D perhaps TRBD2 (6 bases). Sequencing was performed on PBMCs or T cells enriched from blood (not recorded which). CDR3 DNA: TGTGCCAGCAGCTTGAGGCGGGGGAACACCGGGGAGCTGTTTTTT. Protein sequence: CASSLRRGNTGELFF.